This is a list of T cell receptor beta chains from one sample in a study of blood T cell repertoires in COVID-19. The table came from immunoSEQ multiplex PCR; TCRdb's copy has only in-frame clones and leaves some out. The sample has fewer than 150,000 clones; about 80% are singletons. Sequencing was carried out using peripheral blood. All receptors come from a human donor in a cohort sampled during active COVID-19. The CDR3 runs from the conserved cysteine through the conserved F or W. The D gene is left open where the match is weak. Size is omitted from some rows. Given values are once, few, many or a class for expanded clones.

v_gene,d_gene,j_gene,abundance,CDR3nt,CDR3aa
TRBV3-1/TRBV3-2,.,TRBJ2-6,.,TGTGCCAGCAGCCATGGGCGCTCTGGGGCCAACGTCCTGACTTTC,CASSHGRSGANVLTF
TRBV4-2,.,TRBJ1-5,.,TGTGCCAGCAGCCAAGATCCCAGGGACAATCAGCCCCAGCATTTT,CASSQDPRDNQPQHF
TRBV15,TRBD1,TRBJ1-5,once,TGTGCCACCAGCAGGGAAAGACAGGGGGTTGGCAATCAGCCCCAGCATTTT,CATSRERQGVGNQPQHF
TRBV18,.,TRBJ1-5,.,TGTGCCAGCTCACCGCTTCACGGAGAGCCCCAGCATTTT,CASSPLHGEPQHF
TRBV20-1,.,TRBJ1-6,once,TGCAGTGCTAGTATAGGCATTCGGGAGCCCCTCCACTTT,CSASIGIREPLHF
TRBV3-1/TRBV3-2,TRBD1,TRBJ1-1,few,TGTGCCAGCCGGGGACAGGCGAACACTGAAGCTTTCTTT,CASRGQANTEAFF
TRBV4-1,TRBD1,TRBJ2-3,.,TGCGCCAGCAGCCAAGAGAGGACAGGGGGAAGCACAGATACGCAGTATTTT,CASSQERTGGSTDTQYF
TRBV5-5,TRBD1,TRBJ1-5,few,TGTGCCAGCAGCTTGGGGACAGGGGGCAGTCAGCCCCAGCATTTT,CASSLGTGGSQPQHF
TRBV15,TRBD2,TRBJ2-7,.,TGTGCCACCAGCAGAGACCTTAGCGGGGGGGCCGGCGAGCAGTACTTC,CATSRDLSGGAGEQYF
TRBV5-1,TRBD2,TRBJ2-5,.,TGCGCCAGCAGTAAGGGACTAGCGGGGATCCAGTACCAAGAGACCCAGTACTTC,CASSKGLAGIQYQETQYF
TRBV11-3,TRBD1,TRBJ1-5,.,TGTGCCAGCAGCTTAGATCCAGGAAGGGGGCACAATCAGCCCCAGCATTTT,CASSLDPGRGHNQPQHF
TRBV5-4,.,TRBJ2-4,.,TGTGCCAGCAGCTTGGCTATAAAAAACATTCAGTACTTC,CASSLAIKNIQYF
TRBV29-1,TRBD2,TRBJ2-3,few,TGCAGCGTTGGGGGTAGCGGGGTGAACACAGATACGCAGTATTTT,CSVGGSGVNTDTQYF
TRBV6-4,TRBD1,TRBJ1-6,once,TGTGCCAGCAGTGAAGGGACAGGGGGTAATTCACCCCTCCACTTT,CASSEGTGGNSPLHF
TRBV4-2,.,TRBJ1-3,.,TGTGCCAGCAGCCAAGTTAGCCCCAGGGCAGGGTACGGAAACACCATATATTTT,CASSQVSPRAGYGNTIYF
TRBV24-1,.,TRBJ1-1,.,TGTGCCACCAGTCAGGGTTACACTGAAGCTTTCTTT,CATSQGYTEAFF
TRBV7-9,.,TRBJ2-6,few,TGTGCCAGCAGCTTTGCCGGGTCCCTCTCTGGGGCCAACGTCCTGACTTTC,CASSFAGSLSGANVLTF
TRBV7-9,TRBD1,TRBJ2-2,.,TGTGCCAGCAGCTTAAGGGTTCAGGGGGTGCGGAACACCGGGGAGCTGTTTTTT,CASSLRVQGVRNTGELFF
TRBV5-8,.,TRBJ1-2,.,TGTGCCAGCAGCCTCGCGCGGCCTAATCCAAACTATGGCTACACCTTC,CASSLARPNPNYGYTF
TRBV5-8,.,TRBJ2-5,.,TGTGCCAGCAGCTTCGGGACAAGGGTTGAAGAGACCCAGTACTTC,CASSFGTRVEETQYF
TRBV7-9,TRBD2,TRBJ2-5,.,TGTGCCAGCAGCGCCCACGGGGCGGGGGGCTTCCAAGAGACCCAGTACTTC,CASSAHGAGGFQETQYF
TRBV3-1/TRBV3-2,.,TRBJ1-6,once,TGTGCCAGCAGCCGGTTGGCGGGGAATAATTCACCCCTCCACTTT,CASSRLAGNNSPLHF
TRBV19,TRBD1,TRBJ2-7,.,TGTGCCAGTAGTTTCTCGGGACAGGGCCCCTACGAGCAGTACTTC,CASSFSGQGPYEQYF
TRBV5-1,TRBD2,TRBJ2-7,.,TGCGCCAGCAGCTGGGACGGCACTAGCGACTACGAGCAGTACTTC,CASSWDGTSDYEQYF
TRBV27,.,TRBJ1-1,.,TGTGCCAGCAGTCCGAGGCCCAATTTGAACACTGAAGCTTTCTTT,CASSPRPNLNTEAFF
TRBV5-4,.,TRBJ2-4,once,TGTGCCAGCAGCTTGGATAGCGGCAAAAACATTCAGTACTTC,CASSLDSGKNIQYF
TRBV5-1,TRBD1,TRBJ1-1,few,TGCGCCAGCAGCCGGCGACAGGGGGGCACTGAAGCTTTCTTT,CASSRRQGGTEAFF
TRBV5-1,.,TRBJ2-1,few,TGCGCCAGCAGCTTGGGGCAGACCTACAATGAGCAGTTCTTC,CASSLGQTYNEQFF
TRBV9,.,TRBJ1-4,.,TGTGCCAGCAGCGCAGGGGTTCGGGAAAAACTGTTTTTT,CASSAGVREKLFF
TRBV6-2/TRBV6-3,.,TRBJ2-5,.,TGTGCCAGCAGTTACGACAGACCGGGTTTGGGGTCCCAGTACTTC,CASSYDRPGLGSQYF
TRBV18,.,TRBJ2-1,.,TGTGCCAGCTCAGCCCCCTCCGGGACAGAGCAGTTCTTC,CASSAPSGTEQFF
TRBV28,.,TRBJ2-1,.,TGTGCCAGCAGTTTACCAGGGACTTACAATGAGCAGTTCTTC,CASSLPGTYNEQFF
TRBV7-3,TRBD2,TRBJ2-1,.,TGTGCCAGCAGCCCGACTAGCGGTGCCTACAATGAGCAGTTCTTC,CASSPTSGAYNEQFF
TRBV2,.,TRBJ2-1,.,TGTGCCCTATCTTCCTCAGGGGCATGGAATGAGCAGTTCTTC,CALSSSGAWNEQFF
TRBV19,.,TRBJ2-2,few,TGTGCCAGTAGCCCCGGGACTTCCCTCACCGGGGAGCTGTTTTTT,CASSPGTSLTGELFF
TRBV25-1,TRBD2,TRBJ2-5,.,TGTGCCAGCAGTTACATCGAGCGCGGGGCGGGGGCCCAGTACTTC,CASSYIERGAGAQYF
TRBV5-6,.,TRBJ2-7,few,TGTGCCAGCAGCTTGGAAACATACGAGCAGTACTTC,CASSLETYEQYF
TRBV5-1,TRBD2,TRBJ2-5,.,TGCGCCAGCAGCCGGGGGGGATTTAAAGAGACCCAGTACTTC,CASSRGGFKETQYF
TRBV3-1/TRBV3-2,.,TRBJ2-2,.,TGTGCCAGCAGCTCCTCGGCAGGGACCGGGGAGCTGTTTTTT,CASSSSAGTGELFF
TRBV4-1,TRBD2,TRBJ2-3,.,TGCGCCAGCAGCCAAGATCGGAGGACTAGCGGGGGGGCCTTTCCAGATACGCAGTATTTT,CASSQDRRTSGGAFPDTQYF
TRBV6-6,.,TRBJ2-1,.,TGTGCCAGCAGTTACCTAGATGAGCAGTTCTTC,CASSYLDEQFF
TRBV6-2/TRBV6-3,.,TRBJ1-2,.,TGTGCCAGCAGTTACGGGGGCGCGGAAGCTAACTATGGCTACACCTTC,CASSYGGAEANYGYTF
TRBV15,TRBD1,TRBJ2-2,.,TGTGCCACCAGCGCCGGGACAGGACACACCGGGGAGCTGTTTTTT,CATSAGTGHTGELFF
TRBV21-1,.,TRBJ2-1,.,TGTGCCAGCAGCAAATGCCTTTCTAGCGGGGGGGCCAATGAGCAGTTCTTC,CASSKCLSSGGANEQFF